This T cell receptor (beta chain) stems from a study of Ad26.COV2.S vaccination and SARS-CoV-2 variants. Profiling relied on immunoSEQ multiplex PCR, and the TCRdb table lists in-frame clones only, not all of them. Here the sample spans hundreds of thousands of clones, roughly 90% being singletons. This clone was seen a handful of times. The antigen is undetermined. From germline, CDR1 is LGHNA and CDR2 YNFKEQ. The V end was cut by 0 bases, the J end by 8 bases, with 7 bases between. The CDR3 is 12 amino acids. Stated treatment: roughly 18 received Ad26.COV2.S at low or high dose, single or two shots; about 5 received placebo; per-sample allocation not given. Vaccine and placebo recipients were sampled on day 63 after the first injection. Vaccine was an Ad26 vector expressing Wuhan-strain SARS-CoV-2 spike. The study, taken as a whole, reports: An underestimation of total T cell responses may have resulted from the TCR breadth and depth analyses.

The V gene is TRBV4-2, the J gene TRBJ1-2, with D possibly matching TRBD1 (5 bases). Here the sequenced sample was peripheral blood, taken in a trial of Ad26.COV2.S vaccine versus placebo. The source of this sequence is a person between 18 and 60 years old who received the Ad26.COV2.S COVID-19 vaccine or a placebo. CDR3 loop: CASSQDGGGYTF. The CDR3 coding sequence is TGTGCCAGCAGCCAAGATGGGGGAGGCTACACCTTC.